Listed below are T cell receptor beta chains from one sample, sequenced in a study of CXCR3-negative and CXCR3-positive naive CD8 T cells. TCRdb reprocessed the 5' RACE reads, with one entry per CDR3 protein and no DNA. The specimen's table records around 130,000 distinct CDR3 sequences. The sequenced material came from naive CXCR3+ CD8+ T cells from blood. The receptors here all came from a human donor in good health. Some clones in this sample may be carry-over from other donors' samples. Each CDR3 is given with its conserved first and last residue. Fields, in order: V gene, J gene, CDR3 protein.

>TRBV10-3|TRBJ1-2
CAISDDREDYGYTF
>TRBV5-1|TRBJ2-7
CASSPPGQGLYEQYF
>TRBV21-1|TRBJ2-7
CASSRRSGGPYEQYF
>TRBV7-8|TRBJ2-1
CASSADRGRLNEQFF
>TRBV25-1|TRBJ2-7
CASSHRGGTLEQYF
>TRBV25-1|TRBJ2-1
CASSEFGQNNEQFF
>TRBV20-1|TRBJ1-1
CSASEGQPNTEAFF
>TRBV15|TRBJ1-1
CATSSGESDGTEAFF
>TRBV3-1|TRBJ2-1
CASSTIAGGFNEQFF
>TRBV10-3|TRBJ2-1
CAISEGDYRYTYNEQFF
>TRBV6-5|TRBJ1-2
CASSYRDRGGYTF
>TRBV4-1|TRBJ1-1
CASRRENTEAFF
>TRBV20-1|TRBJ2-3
CSAPIQGAAPTDTQYF
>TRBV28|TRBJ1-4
CASSTPTAPNEKLFF
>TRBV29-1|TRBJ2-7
CSVDQGGSYEQYF
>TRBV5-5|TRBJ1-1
CASSLIGSYEAFF
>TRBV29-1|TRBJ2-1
CSVIPIQAGAYEQFF
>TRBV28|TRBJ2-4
CASSLGQENIQYF
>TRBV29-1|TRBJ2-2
CSVLTGDTGELFF
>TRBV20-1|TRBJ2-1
CSARDVETSARNEQFF
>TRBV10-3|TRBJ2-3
CAVDRGQDTQYF
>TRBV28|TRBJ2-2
CASSFYRVNTGELFF
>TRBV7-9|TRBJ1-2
CASSSLLWDRTYGYTF
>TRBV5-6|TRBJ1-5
CASSAQAQPQHF
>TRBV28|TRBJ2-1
CASSLWGNEQFF
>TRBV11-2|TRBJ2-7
CASSLEVTSYEQYF
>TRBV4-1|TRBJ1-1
CASSQEPGAATEAFF